The rows below give T cell receptor beta chains drawn from one sample of a study of T cells in Graves' hyperthyroidism and ophthalmopathy. Each CDR3 protein gets one entry after TCRdb re-called the multiplex PCR reads with MiXCR. The sample has about 610,000 distinct CDR3 sequences, 16% seen once; the top ten hold around 3.5%. Sample: blood. These receptor sequences come from a woman aged 40 to 50 with Graves' ophthalmopathy. The CDR3 runs from the conserved cysteine through the conserved F or W. D genes are given only for firm matches. Not all rows give a size; the values are once, few, many and, for expanded clones, a class.

clone size	D gene	V gene	J gene	CDR3 DNA	CDR3 protein
few	.	TRBV29-1	TRBJ2-3	TGCAGCGTTGCTCTCGGGTCCCACAGCACAGATACGCAGTATTTT	CSVALGSHSTDTQYF
few	TRBD2	TRBV28	TRBJ2-7	TGTGCCAGCAGTTCTAGCGGGCCTGAACAGTACTTC	CASSSSGPEQYF
.	.	TRBV29-1	TRBJ1-4	TGTGGGATCGGGAAATTTAATGAAAAACTGTTTTTT	CGIGKFNEKLFF
many	TRBD1	TRBV20-1	TRBJ1-1	TGCAGTGCTAGAGATTGGGCAGGGGGGACTGAAGCTTTCTTT	CSARDWAGGTEAFF
many	.	TRBV5-5	TRBJ1-6	TGTGCCAGCAGCTTGGCCTCTGATAGATCACCCCTCCACTTT	CASSLASDRSPLHF
.	.	TRBV5-1	TRBJ2-1	TGCGCCAGCAGCTTGGCCCCCCCCGGAGGTGAGCAGTTCTTC	CASSLAPPGGEQFF
many	.	TRBV20-1	TRBJ2-5	TGCAGTGCTCCAAAAGCCCAAGAGACCCAGTACTTC	CSAPKAQETQYF
once	.	TRBV7-3	TRBJ2-1	TGTGCCAGCAGCTTAGCGGCAGGCTATGAGCAGTTCTTC	CASSLAAGYEQFF
many	TRBD1	TRBV5-1	TRBJ2-5	TGCGCCAGCAGCCCGGGACAGCCTCAAGAGACCCAGTACTTC	CASSPGQPQETQYF
many	TRBD1	TRBV3-1	TRBJ1-2	TGTGCCAGCAGCCAAGTCGGGACAGCCGGTGGTGGCTACACCTTC	CASSQVGTAGGGYTF
.	TRBD2	TRBV11-2	TRBJ2-7	TGTGCCAGCAGCTTGGGGACTAGCGCAAGCGAGCAGTACTTC	CASSLGTSASEQYF
.	.	TRBV28	TRBJ2-1	TGTGCCAGCAGTGTGGGTAGGGGGAGCGACAATGAGCAGTTCTTC	CASSVGRGSDNEQFF
few	.	TRBV27	TRBJ1-1	TGTGCCAGCAGTCAGCGACAGCTCACTGAAGCTTTCTTT	CASSQRQLTEAFF
many	.	TRBV6-5	TRBJ1-1	TGTGCCAGCAGTTACGCGTCGTCTGAAGCTTTCTTT	CASSYASSEAFF
many	.	TRBV5-1	TRBJ2-3	TGCGCCAGCAGCCCGGACGTTCCTAGCACAGATACGCAGTATTTT	CASSPDVPSTDTQYF
.	.	TRBV12-3/TRBV12-4	TRBJ2-7	TGTGCCAGCAGTCCCGGTGGTGGGGGCGGTCGGGTCTACGAGCAGTACTTC	CASSPGGGGGRVYEQYF
.	TRBD1	TRBV5-1	TRBJ1-1	TGCGCCAGCAGCTCAGAAGGGGGCGGCACTGAAGCTTTCTTT	CASSSEGGGTEAFF
.	.	TRBV27	TRBJ2-3	TGTGCCAGCATCCCCACTCGGGGGAGCACAGATACGCAGTATTTT	CASIPTRGSTDTQYF
many	.	TRBV27	TRBJ2-3	TGTGCCAGCAGCCACCGCGGGATTAGCACAGATACGCAGTATTTT	CASSHRGISTDTQYF
few	.	TRBV2	TRBJ1-3	TGTGCCAGCAGCCGTCGGATTCAATTCCCTTACTCTGGAAACACCATATATTTT	CASSRRIQFPYSGNTIYF
few	TRBD1	TRBV5-6	TRBJ1-1	TGTGCCAGCAGCATCGACAGGGCGACGACTGAAGCTTTCTTT	CASSIDRATTEAFF
few	.	TRBV30	TRBJ2-3	TGTGCCTGGAGGGGGAGGGGGGACTGGGCAGATACGCAGTATTTT	CAWRGRGDWADTQYF
.	.	TRBV11-2	TRBJ2-1	TGTGCCAGCAGCTTAGGTGGGGTAATATACAATGAGCAGTTCTTC	CASSLGGVIYNEQFF
few	TRBD2	TRBV7-2	TRBJ2-7	TGTGCCAGCAGCATTAGTATGGGGGGAGGGCCCGGCGAGCAGTACTTC	CASSISMGGGPGEQYF
.	TRBD1	TRBV7-8	TRBJ1-6	TGTGCCAGCAGCTTAGCACCGGGACAGGGGGTGCAGCCGTATAATTCACCCCTCCACTTT	CASSLAPGQGVQPYNSPLHF
.	.	TRBV6-1	TRBJ1-1	TGTGCCAGCAGTTTAAAACCCGAGGGAGCTTTCTTT	CASSLKPEGAFF
few	.	TRBV24-1	TRBJ2-1	TGTGCCACCAGTGATGCAGGACTACACAACAATGAGCAGTTCTTC	CATSDAGLHNNEQFF
many	.	TRBV5-1	TRBJ2-3	TGCGCCAGCAGCTTTTGGAGGAACACAGATACGCAGTATTTT	CASSFWRNTDTQYF
few	.	TRBV2	TRBJ1-4	TGTGCCAGCAGGTCCTCCGGCGTCAATGAAAAACTGTTTTTT	CASRSSGVNEKLFF
.	.	TRBV10-3	TRBJ2-7	TGTGCCATACAGGGATCCTACGAGCAGTACTTC	CAIQGSYEQYF
many	.	TRBV2	TRBJ1-5	TGTGCCAGCAGTGGACAGATGGGCAATCAGCCCCAGCATTTT	CASSGQMGNQPQHF
many	.	TRBV30	TRBJ1-3	TGTGCCTGGAGTCCCGCCAGGGTTTATGACACCATATATTTT	CAWSPARVYDTIYF
.	TRBD1	TRBV19	TRBJ1-5	TGTGCCAGTAAGTCGACAGGGGAAAGAGCTCAGCCCCAGCATTTT	CASKSTGERAQPQHF
many	.	TRBV29-1	TRBJ2-5	TGCAGCGTTGACTACAGGGCCACCCAAGAGACCCAGTACTTC	CSVDYRATQETQYF
many	TRBD1	TRBV11-2	TRBJ2-1	TGTGCCAGCAGCCGGAGGACAGGGACCAATGAGCAGTTCTTC	CASSRRTGTNEQFF
.	.	TRBV6-1	TRBJ2-5	TGTGCCAGCAGTCCAACTCGGACAACTAGGGTAGAGACCCAGTACTTC	CASSPTRTTRVETQYF
few	TRBD2	TRBV7-9	TRBJ2-7	TGTGCCAGCAGCCACGCTAGCGGTACCTACGAGCAGTACTTC	CASSHASGTYEQYF
few	.	TRBV20-1	TRBJ1-5	TGCAGTGCTAGAGAAGGCAGGGGTTATGGCAATCAGCCCCAGCATTTT	CSAREGRGYGNQPQHF
.	TRBD2	TRBV7-8	TRBJ2-1	TGTGCCAGCAGCCCCCCTTCGGGGGGGGAGTTCTTC	CASSPPSGGEFF
.	.	TRBV12-3/TRBV12-4	TRBJ2-5	TGTGCCAGCAGTTTAACCTTCCAGGGGGGGGGTGACCAGTACTTC	CASSLTFQGGGDQYF
.	TRBD1	TRBV18	TRBJ1-2	TGTGCCAGCTCACCTGGACAGGGGAGTTGGTATGGTGGCTACACCTTC	CASSPGQGSWYGGYTF
many	TRBD2	TRBV6-6	TRBJ2-5	TGTGCCAGCAGTTACTCGAGGCCTACTGGGACTAGCGGGAGAGAGACCCAGTACTTC	CASSYSRPTGTSGRETQYF
many	.	TRBV6-5	TRBJ2-7	TGTGCCAGCAGTTACGGGGGCCGGGGCGAGCAGTACTTC	CASSYGGRGEQYF
few	TRBD1	TRBV5-8	TRBJ2-1	TGTGCCAGCAGCTTTAAACAGGAAAGGACAGGGGTACTTGAGCAGTTCTTC	CASSFKQERTGVLEQFF
few	.	TRBV18	TRBJ1-1	TGTGCCAGCTCACCACCGGGCGGAGGAGGGAACACTGAAGCTTTCTTT	CASSPPGGGGNTEAFF
once	TRBD2	TRBV6-1	TRBJ2-5	TGTGCCAGCAGTGAGGACTGGATAGCGGGGGGCCAAGAGACCCAGTACTTC	CASSEDWIAGGQETQYF